The sequence of this TCR beta chain was determined in a study of graft-versus-host responses after intestinal transplantation. For the study at large: Tacrolimus plus steroids were given to all recipients for about three years, preceded by anti-thymocyte globulin induction.

V was clipped by 5 bases and J by 4 bases; unmatched bases: 6. CDR1 and CDR2 (germline): SGHVS, FQNEAQ. The CDR3 extends over 14 amino acids. Concerning this clone: Its antigen is unidentified.

Sequenced by immunoSEQ multiplex PCR; TCRdb stores in-frame clones only, minus some. Seen here are tens of thousands of clones, 75% to 95% observed once, and the top ten hold 0.09% to 0.1%. Whole-study results and caveats: GvH clones appeared in recipient marrow, some first in ileum or blood. Individuals who had graft-donor T cell macrochimerism had allografts that showed high graft-versus-host to host-versus-graft clonal ratios.

The V and J genes are TRBV7-8 and TRBJ2-5; 8 bases align to TRBD2. This sequence originates from a human donor who received an intestinal transplant. The material was unstimulated CD4+ T cells sorted from spleen or lymph node cells, obtained before intestinal transplant. The CDR3 nucleotides read TGTGCCAGCAGCCTCCGAACTAGCGGAGAGACCCAGTACTTC. Amino acid sequence: CASSLRTSGETQYF. The full variable domain, its missing parts supplied by reference TRBV7-8 and TRBJ2-5, is GAGVSQSPRYKVAKRGQDVALRCDPISGHVSLFWYQQALGQGPEFLTYFQNEAQLDKSGLPSDRFFAERPEGSVSTLKIQRTQQEDSAVYLCASSLRTSGETQYFGPGTRLLVL.